This T cell receptor beta chain stems from a study of T cells in localized non-small cell lung cancer. Assay used: immunoSEQ multiplex PCR; TCRdb lists only in-frame clones, some missing. The sample holds roughly 15,000 clones, around 89% seen once. Germline V gene data show CDR1 as SGHNT and CDR2 as YYREEE (reference sequence). Trimming took 5 bases from V and 5 from J; bases not matched to a gene: 9. The CDR3 spans 14 residues. Source: peripheral blood, taken before any cancer treatment. This sequence originates from a female donor aged 60 or older with stage III squamous cell lung carcinoma. The chain is built from TRBV5-4 and TRBJ1-1; TRBD1 matches 7 bases. CDR3 DNA sequence: TGTGCCAGCAGTCCCTGGACAGGCGGGACTGAAGCTTTCTTT. Protein product: CASSPWTGGTEAFF. The complete variable domain, with remaining parts taken from reference TRBV5-4 and TRBJ1-1, reads ETGVTQSPTHLIKTRGQQVTLRCSSQSGHNTVSWYQQALGQGPQFIFQYYREEENGRGNFPPRFSGLQFPNYSSELNVNALELDDSALYLCASSPWTGGTEAFFGQGTRLTVV.